Below, 30 T cell receptor beta chains from the same sample are listed, as sequenced in a study of cytomegalovirus exposure and HLA in healthy donors. PCR was performed using 60 Vbeta and 13 Jbeta primers. Only in-frame clones appear in the TCRdb table, and some are missing; sequencing was by immunoSEQ multiplex PCR. The sample lists some 98,000 clones, around three quarters seen once, with roughly 8.8% in the top ten. Sequenced material: PBMCs. The receptors were gathered from a human donor in good health.

The genes are TRBV5-1 and TRBJ2-1; TRBD2 agrees at 11 bases. V lost 3 bases to trimming and J lost 3 bases; unmatched junction nucleotides: 5. The CDR3 has 16 residues. Germline CDR1 SGHRS, CDR2 YFSETQ. CDR3 coding DNA: TGCGCCAGCAGCTCAACCGGGACTAGCGGCTACAATGAGCAGTTCTTC. Its translation: CASSSTGTSGYNEQFF.

The chain joins TRBV9 to TRBJ2-5, with a tentative D call TRBD1 (5 bases). Germline V lookup: CDR1 SGDLS, CDR2 YYNGEE. V was pared by 0 bases and J by 5 bases, with 14 bases between. The CDR3 is 15 amino acids. The CDR3 sequence: CASSVVPGRLETQYF. The CDR3 nucleotides read TGTGCCAGCAGCGTAGTTCCAGGGCGCCTGGAGACCCAGTACTTC.

The V and J genes are TRBV6-5 and TRBJ2-5; TRBD2 might be the D (5 bases). The closer fit of TRBJ2-7 to the DNA end suggests the J call may be wrong. Germline CDR1 reads MNHEY; CDR2 reads SVGAGI. The CDR3 length is 15 residues. This CDR3 is CASSSSGLLNYEQYF. CDR3 nucleotide sequence: TGTGCCAGCAGCTCTTCAGGACTTCTAAACTACGAGCAGTACTTC.

This chain links TRBV19 with TRBJ1-4; 11 bases map to TRBD1. The CDR3 extends over 18 amino acids. The germline V gene has CDR1 LNHDA and CDR2 SQIVND (reference sequence). V shed 5 bases and J 5 bases; nucleotides not matched to a gene: 13. As DNA, the CDR3 is TGTGCCAGTAGTCCCCTCGGACAGGGGGCTAGTTCGAATGAAAAACTGTTTTTT. This codes for CASSPLGQGASSNEKLFF.

The chain couples TRBV21-1 to TRBJ1-2; the table's D call, TRBD1, was not checked against the DNA. TRBV21-1 is recorded as a pseudogene. The CDR3 runs 12 residues. The CDR3 nucleotides read TGTGCCAGCATTGACAGGCGGGATGGCTACACCTTC. Translating gives CASIDRRDGYTF.

The chain has TRBV5-4 and TRBJ2-7, with TRBD1 identical over 8 bases. Trimming took 2 bases from V and 3 from J; bases not matched to a gene: 7. CDR3 length equals 15 residues. Germline values: CDR1 SGHNT, CDR2 YYREEE (reference sequence). The chain's CDR3 is CASSLNSQGDYEQYF. Here the CDR3 DNA reads TGTGCCAGCAGCTTAAATTCACAGGGGGACTACGAGCAGTACTTC.

This clone was detected only a few times. V gene TRBV18 combines with J gene TRBJ1-1, with D perhaps matching TRBD1 (5 bases). This CDR3 spans 16 amino acids. Trimming shortened V by 1 base and J by 2 bases, and 14 bases separated the two germline ends. The germline V gene has CDR1 KGHSH and CDR2 LQKENI. The CDR3 region is CASSPLSVQGNTEAFF. The CDR3 DNA reads TGTGCCAGCTCACCACTCAGTGTCCAGGGAAACACTGAAGCTTTCTTT.

This chain uses TRBV19 with TRBJ1-4, with 10 bases that match TRBD1. Germline lookup yields CDR1 LNHDA and CDR2 SQIVND (reference sequence). The CDR3 totals 13 residues. V shed 6 bases and J 10 bases; nucleotides not matched to a gene: 5. The CDR3 DNA follows: TGTGCCAGTAGGGGGACAGGGGACCCAAAACTGTTTTTT. Translating it yields CASRGTGDPKLFF.

The chain combines TRBV4-3 with TRBJ2-5; possible D gene TRBD2, 5 bases. Looked up from germline, CDR1 is LGHNA and CDR2 is YSLEER. V gave up 4 bases and J gave up 3 bases, with 15 bases separating them. This CDR3 contains 15 residues. CDR3 sequence (DNA): TGCGCCAGCAGCCCCGACGTGGGAGTGGAAGAGACCCAGTACTTC. Its translation: CASSPDVGVEETQYF.

The genes are TRBV27 and TRBJ1-2; TRBD1 matches at 10 bases. This CDR3 comprises 14 residues. Trimming cost V 10 bases and J 4 bases; bases outside gene matches: 9. Germline CDR1 and CDR2: MNHEY and SMNVEV (reference sequence). The CDR3 sequence: CATVGTGASYGYTF. The CDR3 nucleotides are TGTGCCACCGTAGGGACAGGGGCCTCCTATGGCTACACCTTC.

The rearrangement uses TRBV10-1 and TRBJ2-7; perhaps TRBD2 as D (6 bases). This CDR3 is 18 amino acids long. The V gene lost 3 bases and the J gene lost 4 bases, with 25 bases spanning the gap. From germline, CDR1 is WNHNN and CDR2 SYGVQD (reference sequence). As DNA, the CDR3 is TGCGCCAGCAGTGATGCCCTGATAACTAGCCACGGCGTGTACGAGCAGTACTTC. Its translation: CASSDALITSHGVYEQYF.

The chain has TRBV14 and TRBJ2-7, with D perhaps matching TRBD1 (6 bases). The germline V and J ends were trimmed by 2 bases and 3 bases, with 20 bases remaining between them. The CDR3 has 17 residues. CDR1 is SGHDN, CDR2 FVKESK, per germline. The CDR3 region is CASSQTTGTTKGYEQYF. The CDR3 DNA follows: TGTGCCAGCAGCCAAACTACCGGGACAACTAAGGGCTACGAGCAGTACTTC. The full variable domain, its missing parts supplied by reference TRBV14 and TRBJ2-7, is EAGVTQFPSHSVIEKGQTVTLRCDPISGHDNLYWYRRVMGKEIKFLLHFVKESKQDESGMPNNRFLAERTGGTYSTLKVQPAELEDSGVYFCASSQTTGTTKGYEQYFGPGTRLTVT.

This rearrangement joins TRBV6-5 to TRBJ2-7; 8 bases are a match to TRBD2. The CDR3 has 16 residues. Germline CDR1 is MNHEY and CDR2 is SVGAGI. The J segment lost 9 bases and the V segment lost 4 bases, leaving 17 bases of the junction unmatched. In DNA form, the CDR3 reads TGTGCCAGCAGTTCATATATGGGACTAGGGGAAGACCTGCAGTACTTC. Its protein is CASSSYMGLGEDLQYF.

This clone was counted a few times. The chain employs TRBV19 and TRBJ1-1, with 12 nucleotides matching TRBD1. The germline V gene has CDR1 LNHDA and CDR2 SQIVND (reference sequence). CDR3 size: 15 residues. The junction had 9 bases not matched to a gene; V was cut back by 8 bases and J by 5 bases. CDR3 nucleotides: TGTGCCAGTGAATCGGGACAGGGGGCGGGAACTGAAGCTTTCTTT. Its protein is CASESGQGAGTEAFF.

The gene calls are TRBV10-3 and TRBJ2-7; TRBD2 is a possible D gene (6 bases). The CDR3 is made up of 20 amino acids. Germline CDR1 reads ENHRY; CDR2 reads SYGVKD. Trimming left V 8 bases short and J 6 bases short, with 38 bases between. In nucleotides, the CDR3 is TGTGCCATCCGAGGTCCGGAAAAAAAGGGTCGGCCGGAGGGACTTCGCGAGCAGTACTTC. It encodes CAIRGPEKKGRPEGLREQYF.

CDR3 region: CASSGGYEQYF. The CDR3 DNA sequence: TGTGCCAGCAGTGGCGGTTACGAGCAGTACTTC. The chain combines TRBV25-1 with TRBJ2-7; D is ambiguous. This CDR3 contains 11 residues. CDR1 is MGHDK and CDR2 is SYGVNS in the germline V gene. The germline V and J ends were trimmed by 4 bases and 4 bases, with 5 bases remaining between them.

V and J are TRBV25-1 and TRBJ2-1; D might be TRBD2 (7 bases). V was shortened by 6 bases and J by 7 bases, with 19 bases between the two germline ends. The CDR3 has 15 residues. Germline V gene data show CDR1 as MGHDK and CDR2 as SYGVNS. The CDR3 DNA reads TGTGCCAGCAGCATCGCGGGGGCCGCTATTAATGAGCAGTTCTTC. Its translation: CASSIAGAAINEQFF.

V gene TRBV29-1 combines with J gene TRBJ1-5; a possible D gene is TRBD1 (5 bases). The CDR3 contains 11 residues. V lost 7 bases and J 4 bases, leaving 8 bases between the germline ends. Germline CDR1 and CDR2: SQVTM and ANQGSEA. The CDR3 nucleotides are TGCAGCGCCGGACATAATCAGCCCCAGCATTTT. Its protein product is CSAGHNQPQHF.

V and J are TRBV6-1 and TRBJ1-4; 8 bases line up with TRBD1. CDR1 MNHNS and CDR2 SASEGT come from the germline V gene. The CDR3 length is 19 residues. V lost 1 base, J lost 4 bases, and 14 bases stayed unmatched. CDR3 loop: CASSEGAGGLGSGNEKLFF. CDR3 bases: TGTGCCAGCAGTGAAGGGGCAGGGGGCTTGGGTTCGGGTAATGAAAAACTGTTTTTT.

The gene calls are TRBV5-1 and TRBJ1-1; D possibly corresponds to TRBD1 (6 bases). The CDR3 has 17 residues. The V gene's germline CDR1 is SGHRS and CDR2 YFSETQ. V lost 0 bases to trimming and J lost 1 base, with 16 bases between them. CDR3 region: CASSLGDEGVRNTEAFF. In nucleotides, the CDR3 is TGCGCCAGCAGCTTGGGGGATGAGGGGGTCAGGAACACTGAAGCTTTCTTT.

This chain uses TRBV2 with TRBJ2-7, with 10 bases fitting TRBD1. With V trimmed by 2 bases and J by 7 bases, 5 bases remained unmatched. Germline-derived CDR1 and CDR2 are SNHLY and FYNNEI. CDR3 length: 14 residues. The CDR3 bases are TGTGCCAGCAGTGAACTCAGGACAGGGGGAGAGCAGTACTTC. Its translation is CASSELRTGGEQYF. The complete variable domain, with remaining parts taken from reference TRBV2 and TRBJ2-7, reads EPEVTQTPSHQVTQMGQEVILRCVPISNHLYFYWYRQILGQKVEFLVSFYNNEISEKSEIFDDQFSVERPDGSNFTLKIRSTKLEDSAMYFCASSELRTGGEQYFGPGTRLTVT.

This sequence joins TRBV5-1 and TRBJ2-5; D gene unclear. The DNA matches TRBJ2-7 better at its end, which makes the J call doubtful. This CDR3 region has 14 residues. Germline V gene lookup returns CDR1 SGHRS and CDR2 YFSETQ. The CDR3 DNA follows: TGCGCCAGCAGCATTGGGCAAACCTCCTACGAGCAGTACTTC. This codes for CASSIGQTSYEQYF.

The chain links TRBV6-5 to TRBJ1-1; D perhaps matches TRBD1 (6 bases). V was pared by 2 bases and J by 1 base, with 14 bases between. CDR1 and CDR2 from the germline V gene are MNHEY and SVGAGI. CDR3 length: 16 residues. CDR3 in amino acids: CASSYGPGAANTEAFF. CDR3 coding DNA: TGTGCCAGCAGTTACGGACCAGGGGCAGCGAACACTGAAGCTTTCTTT.

For the CDR3, the DNA is TGTGCCAGCAGTGGGGGGGTCAATGAGCAGTTCTTC. Translated: CASSGGVNEQFF. The chain combines TRBV6-6 with TRBJ2-1; 7 bases agree with TRBD2. V gave up 5 bases and J gave up 6 bases; unmatched junction bases: 1. Germline values: CDR1 MNHNY, CDR2 SVGAGI (reference sequence). The CDR3 consists of 12 residues.

This clone was detected only once. The gene calls are TRBV7-9 and TRBJ1-6; 7 bases line up with TRBD1. Unmatched junction bases numbered 7, after V lost 4 bases and J lost 10 bases. Per the germline V gene, CDR1 is SEHNR and CDR2 is FQNEAQ (reference sequence). This CDR3 has 14 residues. CDR3 DNA sequence: TGTGCCAGCAGCTCCGGGACAGTGGCCTCACCCCTCCACTTT. Its translation: CASSSGTVASPLHF.

This clone was recorded only once. V and J are TRBV29-1 and TRBJ1-1; 7 bases map to TRBD1. From germline, CDR1 is SQVTM and CDR2 ANQGSEA. The CDR3 totals 12 residues. Trimming at V came to 3 bases and at J to 11 bases, leaving 9 bases not matched to a gene. The CDR3, as DNA: TGCAGCGTTGACTCACAGACAGGGTCGGCTTTCTTT. It yields the protein CSVDSQTGSAFF.

The chain combines TRBV6-4 with TRBJ1-5, with D unresolved. The germline V and J ends were trimmed by 4 bases and 6 bases, with 10 bases remaining between them. The CDR3 loop spans 13 amino acids. Germline CDR1 and CDR2: MRHNA and SNTAGT. The CDR3 coding sequence is TGTGCCAGCAGTGTTGACTTATCTCAGCCCCAGCATTTT. This sequence encodes CASSVDLSQPQHF.

A few counts support this clone. The V call is TRBV5-4, the J call TRBJ1-4; D remains ambiguous. The germline gives CDR1 SGHNT, CDR2 YYREEE (reference sequence). The CDR3 extends over 12 amino acids. Trimming stripped 7 bases from V and 12 bases from J, with 16 bases between. In DNA form, the CDR3 reads TGTGCCAGCTCACACGCGGGCAGAGAACTGTTTTTT. This encodes CASSHAGRELFF.

The chain has TRBV7-8 and TRBJ1-4, with D unresolved. The CDR3 is made up of 14 amino acids. Germline V gene data show CDR1 as SGHVS and CDR2 as FQNEAQ. Deletions cut 6 bases from V and 0 bases from J, with 8 bases between. CDR3 sequence (DNA): TGTGCCAGCAGAACCGAGGCAACTAATGAAAAACTGTTTTTT. Translation gives CASRTEATNEKLFF.

The CDR3 DNA is TGTGCCAGCAGTCCCCTACAGGGTGCAGGCCACGAGCAGTACTTC. Protein product: CASSPLQGAGHEQYF. The genes are TRBV27 and TRBJ2-7; perhaps TRBD1 as D (6 bases). The CDR3 is 15 residues long. CDR1 and CDR2 from the germline V gene are MNHEY and SMNVEV (reference sequence). V was clipped by 5 bases and J by 5 bases, with 19 bases between them.